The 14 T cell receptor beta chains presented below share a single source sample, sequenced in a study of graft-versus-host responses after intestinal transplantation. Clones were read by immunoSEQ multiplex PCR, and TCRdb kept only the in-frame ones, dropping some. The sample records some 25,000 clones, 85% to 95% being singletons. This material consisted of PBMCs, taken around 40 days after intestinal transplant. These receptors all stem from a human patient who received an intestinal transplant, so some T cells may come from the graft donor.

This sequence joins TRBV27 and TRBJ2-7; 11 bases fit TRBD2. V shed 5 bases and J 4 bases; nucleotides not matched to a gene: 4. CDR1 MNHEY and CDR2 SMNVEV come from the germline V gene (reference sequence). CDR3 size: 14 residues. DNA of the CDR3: TGTGCCAGCAGTACGGGACTAGCGGAGTACGAGCAGTACTTC. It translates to CASSTGLAEYEQYF.

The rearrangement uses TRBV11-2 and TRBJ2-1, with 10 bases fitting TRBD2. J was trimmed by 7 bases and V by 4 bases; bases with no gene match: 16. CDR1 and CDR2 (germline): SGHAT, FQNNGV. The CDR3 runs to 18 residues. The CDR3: CASSYHPQTSGPRNEQFF. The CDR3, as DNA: TGTGCCAGCAGCTACCATCCCCAGACTAGCGGGCCCCGAAATGAGCAGTTCTTC.

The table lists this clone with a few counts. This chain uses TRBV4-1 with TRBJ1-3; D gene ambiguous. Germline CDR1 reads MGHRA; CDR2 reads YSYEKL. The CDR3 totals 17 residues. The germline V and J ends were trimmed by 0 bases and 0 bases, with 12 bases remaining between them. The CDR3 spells CASSQDRGYNSGNTIYF. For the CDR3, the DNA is TGCGCCAGCAGCCAAGATCGAGGGTATAACTCTGGAAACACCATATATTTT.

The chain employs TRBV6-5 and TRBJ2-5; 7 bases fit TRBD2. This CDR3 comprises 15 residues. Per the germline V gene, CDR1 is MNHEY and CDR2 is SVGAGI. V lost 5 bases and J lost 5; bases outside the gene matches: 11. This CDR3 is CASSGSVGRGETQYF. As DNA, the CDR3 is TGTGCCAGCAGTGGTTCAGTAGGGCGGGGGGAGACCCAGTACTTC.

Here the CDR3 DNA reads TGTGCCAGCAGCGTACTAGCGGGGAGCTCCTACGAGCAGTACTTC. Translation gives CASSVLAGSSYEQYF. The genes are TRBV9 and TRBJ2-7; TRBD2 aligns across 9 bases. This CDR3 has 15 amino acids. After removal of 1 base from V and 0 bases from J, the junction contained 2 bases not matched to a gene. Germline V CDR1 and CDR2: SGDLS, YYNGEE.

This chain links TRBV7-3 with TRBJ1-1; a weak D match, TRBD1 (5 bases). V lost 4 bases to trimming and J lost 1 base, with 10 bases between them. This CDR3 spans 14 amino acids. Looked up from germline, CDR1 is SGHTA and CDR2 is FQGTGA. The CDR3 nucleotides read TGTGCCAGCAGCTCGGGACCCCGGAACACTGAAGCTTTCTTT. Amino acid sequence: CASSSGPRNTEAFF.

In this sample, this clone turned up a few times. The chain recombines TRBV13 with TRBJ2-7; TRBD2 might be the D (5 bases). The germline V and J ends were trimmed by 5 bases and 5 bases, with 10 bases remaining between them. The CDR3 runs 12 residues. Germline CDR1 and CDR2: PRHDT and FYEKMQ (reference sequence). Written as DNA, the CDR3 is TGTGCCAGCAGCCCAGGAGGCCACGAGCAGTACTTC. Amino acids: CASSPGGHEQYF. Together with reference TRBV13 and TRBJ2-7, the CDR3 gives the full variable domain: AAGVIQSPRHLIKEKRETATLKCYPIPRHDTVYWYQQGPGQDPQFLISFYEKMQSDKGSIPDRFSAQQFSDYHSELNMSSLELGDSALYFCASSPGGHEQYFGPGTRLTVT.

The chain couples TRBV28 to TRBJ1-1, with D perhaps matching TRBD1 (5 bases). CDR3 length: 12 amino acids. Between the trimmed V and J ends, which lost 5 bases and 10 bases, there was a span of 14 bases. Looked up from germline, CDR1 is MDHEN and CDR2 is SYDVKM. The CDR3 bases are TGTGCCAGCAGTCGATCGGGGACTCGAGCTTTCTTT. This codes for CASSRSGTRAFF. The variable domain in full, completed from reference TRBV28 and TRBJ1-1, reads DVKVTQSSRYLVKRTGEKVFLECVQDMDHENMFWYRQDPGLGLRLIYFSYDVKMKEKGDIPEGYSVSREKKERFSLILESASTNQTSMYLCASSRSGTRAFFGQGTRLTVV.

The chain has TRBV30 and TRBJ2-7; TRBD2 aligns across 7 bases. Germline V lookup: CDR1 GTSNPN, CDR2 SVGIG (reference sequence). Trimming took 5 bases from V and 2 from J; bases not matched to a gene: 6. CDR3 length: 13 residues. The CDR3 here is CAWAGGSAYEQYF. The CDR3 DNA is TGTGCCTGGGCTGGCGGGAGCGCCTACGAGCAGTACTTC.

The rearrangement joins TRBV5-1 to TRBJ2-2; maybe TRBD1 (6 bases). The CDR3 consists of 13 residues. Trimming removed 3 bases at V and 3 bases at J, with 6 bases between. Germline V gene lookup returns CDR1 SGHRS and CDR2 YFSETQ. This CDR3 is CASSYRDTGELFF. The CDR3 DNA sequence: TGCGCCAGCAGCTACAGGGACACCGGGGAGCTGTTTTTT.

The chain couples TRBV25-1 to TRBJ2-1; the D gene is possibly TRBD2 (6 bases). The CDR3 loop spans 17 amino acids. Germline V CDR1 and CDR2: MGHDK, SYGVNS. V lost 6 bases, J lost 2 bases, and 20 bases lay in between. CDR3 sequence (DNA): TGTGCCAGCAGGGATTTCCGGGTGGGAGGAACCTACAATGAGCAGTTCTTC. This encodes CASRDFRVGGTYNEQFF.

The CDR3 is CASSPDGFVTNEKLFF. In DNA form, the CDR3 reads TGTGCCAGTAGCCCCGACGGGTTTGTAACTAATGAAAAACTGTTTTTT. The chain joins TRBV19 to TRBJ1-4; D gene unclear. The CDR3 contains 16 residues. Between the trimmed V and J ends, which lost 6 bases and 1 base, there was a span of 15 bases. In germline, CDR1 is LNHDA, CDR2 SQIVND (reference sequence).

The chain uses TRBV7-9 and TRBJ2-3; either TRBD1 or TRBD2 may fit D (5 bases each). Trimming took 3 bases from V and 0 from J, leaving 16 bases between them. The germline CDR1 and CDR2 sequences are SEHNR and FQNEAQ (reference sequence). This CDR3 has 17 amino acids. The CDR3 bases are TGTGCCAGCAGCTTCCTGGGGCTAGCAGAGAGCACAGATACGCAGTATTTT. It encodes CASSFLGLAESTDTQYF. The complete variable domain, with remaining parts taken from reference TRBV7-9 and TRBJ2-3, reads DTGVSQNPRHKITKRGQNVTFRCDPISEHNRLYWYRQTLGQGPEFLTYFQNEAQLEKSRLLSDRFSAERPKGSFSTLEIQRTEQGDSAMYLCASSFLGLAESTDTQYFGPGTRLTVL.

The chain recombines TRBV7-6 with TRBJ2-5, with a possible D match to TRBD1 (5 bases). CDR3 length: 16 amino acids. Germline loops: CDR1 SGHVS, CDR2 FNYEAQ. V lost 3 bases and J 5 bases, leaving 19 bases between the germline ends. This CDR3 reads CASSLFSGPSSETQYF. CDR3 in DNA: TGTGCCAGCAGCTTGTTCTCAGGGCCTTCCAGCGAGACCCAGTACTTC.